These 10 T cell receptor beta chains share one sample of origin, sequenced in a study of T cells after yellow fever vaccination. From the 5' RACE reads, TCRdb called clonotypes with MiXCR, one entry per CDR3 protein. The data contain 360,000 or so distinct CDR3 sequences, around a tenth of them seen just once; the ten biggest clones take up more than 15%. The starting material was PBMCs, obtained on the day of the first yellow fever vaccination. The source of these receptors is a man aged 18 to 30 who received the YFV17D yellow fever vaccine.

This clonotype was observed a few times. CDR3 sequence reads: CASSLRIQRSGELFF. DNA of the CDR3: TGCGCCAGCAGCTTAAGAATACAGAGATCCGGGGAGCTGTTTTTT. The chain joins TRBV5-1 to TRBJ2-2; D remains ambiguous. Trimming removed 2 bases at V and 6 bases at J, with 14 bases between. The CDR3 length is 15 residues. The germline V gene has CDR1 SGHRS and CDR2 YFSETQ.

The chain is built from TRBV7-9 and TRBJ2-3, with a weak D call TRBD2 (6 bases). Germline V gives CDR1 SEHNR, CDR2 FQNEAQ (reference sequence). Trimming took 8 bases from V and 1 from J, leaving 16 bases between them. The CDR3 sequence is 15 residues long. CDR3 sequence (DNA): TGTGCCAGCTCCATAAGGGCTAGCGGCACAGATACGCAGTATTTT. This encodes CASSIRASGTDTQYF. The whole variable domain, remainder taken from reference TRBV7-9 and TRBJ2-3, is DTGVSQNPRHKITKRGQNVTFRCDPISEHNRLYWYRQTLGQGPEFLTYFQNEAQLEKSRLLSDRFSAERPKGSFSTLEIQRTEQGDSAMYLCASSIRASGTDTQYFGPGTRLTVL.

Here the CDR3 reads CASSLAIQGSGREKLFF. The CDR3 bases are TGTGCCAGCAGCTTGGCGATACAGGGCTCGGGACGAGAAAAACTGTTTTTT. The chain recombines TRBV7-2 with TRBJ1-4; TRBD1 might be the D (6 bases). This CDR3 has 17 amino acids. The V gene lost 3 bases and the J gene lost 8 bases, with 22 bases spanning the gap. CDR1 SGHTA and CDR2 FQGNSA come from the germline V gene.

This clonotype was counted many times. The V call is TRBV25-1, the J call TRBJ2-5; tentative D call: TRBD1 (6 bases). Trimming removed 5 bases at V and 1 base at J, with 8 bases between. The germline V gene encodes CDR1 MGHDK and CDR2 SYGVNS. This CDR3 has 13 residues. CDR3 amino acids: CASSRGGQETQYF. Here the CDR3 DNA reads TGTGCCAGCAGTAGAGGGGGCCAAGAGACCCAGTACTTC.

This clonotype was seen a few times. This chain connects TRBV5-1 to TRBJ2-3, with D perhaps assigned TRBD1 or TRBD2 (5 bases each). The CDR3 runs to 14 residues. Germline lookup yields CDR1 SGHRS and CDR2 YFSETQ. V was clipped by 5 bases and J by 4 bases, with 14 bases between them. CDR3 in amino acids: CASRTGGRADTQYF. CDR3 nucleotides: TGCGCCAGCAGGACTGGGGGTCGAGCAGATACGCAGTATTTT.

The genes are TRBV7-2 and TRBJ2-1, with unresolved D. V dropped 1 base and J dropped 5 bases, with 9 bases sitting between them. The V gene's germline CDR1 is SGHTA and CDR2 FQGNSA. There are 14 residues in the CDR3. The CDR3 region is CASSLGSVHNEQFF. The CDR3, as DNA: TGTGCCAGCAGCTTAGGATCTGTACACAATGAGCAGTTCTTC.

Of note for this clonotype: This may arise from a read error, as a much more abundant clone is one base away. The chain joins TRBV2 to TRBJ2-2; D is perhaps TRBD2 (6 bases). The ends were cut back, 7 bases at V and 6 bases at J, with 15 bases in the middle. This CDR3 contains 14 residues. Germline values: CDR1 SNHLY, CDR2 FYNNEI. CDR3 amino acids: CASTGGGNAGELFF. The CDR3 DNA is TGTGCCAGCACCGGGGGTGGAAACGCCGGGGAGCTGTTTTTT.

This clonotype has more than one count but fewer than ten. The genes are TRBV5-1 and TRBJ1-2; D not certain. The CDR3 sequence is 14 residues long. With 4 bases removed from V and 5 bases from J, the gap between germline ends came to 15 bases. Germline CDR1 reads SGHRS; CDR2 reads YFSETQ. CDR3 sequence reads: CASSTYRTSYGYTF. The CDR3 DNA follows: TGCGCCAGCAGCACCTACAGAACTTCTTATGGCTACACCTTC. Supplemented by reference TRBV5-1 and TRBJ1-2, the full variable domain reads KAGVTQTPRYLIKTRGQQVTLSCSPISGHRSVSWYQQTPGQGLQFLFEYFSETQRNKGNFPGRFSGRQFSNSRSEMNVSTLELGDSALYLCASSTYRTSYGYTFGSGTRLTVV.

This clonotype has only a few counts. The gene calls are TRBV30 and TRBJ2-5, with D hard to call. The CDR3 totals 10 residues. V was shortened by 2 bases and J by 4 bases, with 2 bases between the two germline ends. Per germline, CDR1 GTSNPN and CDR2 SVGIG (reference sequence). CDR3 DNA sequence: TGTGCCTGGAGTCTAGAGACCCAGTACTTC. This sequence encodes CAWSLETQYF.

This clonotype occurred a few times. The chain employs TRBV7-9 and TRBJ2-7, with D perhaps assigned TRBD1 or TRBD2 (5 bases each). This CDR3 is 15 amino acids long. Looked up from germline, CDR1 is SEHNR and CDR2 is FQNEAQ (reference sequence). Trimming took 3 bases from V and 1 from J, leaving 13 bases between them. In nucleotides, the CDR3 is TGTGCCAGCAGCTTCAGGGACCATCCATCCTACGAGCAGTACTTC. Translation: CASSFRDHPSYEQYF.